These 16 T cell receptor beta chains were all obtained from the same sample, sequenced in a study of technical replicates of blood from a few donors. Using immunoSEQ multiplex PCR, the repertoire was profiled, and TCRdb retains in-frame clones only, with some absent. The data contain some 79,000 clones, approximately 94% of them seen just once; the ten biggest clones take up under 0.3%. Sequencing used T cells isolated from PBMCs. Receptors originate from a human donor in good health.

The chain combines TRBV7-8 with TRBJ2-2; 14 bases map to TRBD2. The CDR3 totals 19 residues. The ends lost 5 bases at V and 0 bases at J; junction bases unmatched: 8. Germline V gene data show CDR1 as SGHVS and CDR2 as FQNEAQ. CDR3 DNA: TGTGCCAGCAGCCACCGGACTAGCGGGGGGCCACCGAACACCGGGGAGCTGTTTTTT. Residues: CASSHRTSGGPPNTGELFF.

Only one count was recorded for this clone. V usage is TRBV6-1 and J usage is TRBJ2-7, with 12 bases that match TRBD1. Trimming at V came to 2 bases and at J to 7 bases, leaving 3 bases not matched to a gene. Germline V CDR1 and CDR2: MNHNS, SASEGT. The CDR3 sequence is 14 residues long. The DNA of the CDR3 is TGTGCCAGCAGTGAATGGGACAGGGGGCTTGAGCAGTACTTC. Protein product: CASSEWDRGLEQYF.

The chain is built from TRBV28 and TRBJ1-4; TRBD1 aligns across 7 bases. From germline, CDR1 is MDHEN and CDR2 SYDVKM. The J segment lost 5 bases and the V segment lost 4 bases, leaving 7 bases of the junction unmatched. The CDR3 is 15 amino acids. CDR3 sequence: CASSSGTAPNEKLFF. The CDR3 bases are TGTGCCAGCAGTTCCGGGACAGCCCCGAATGAAAAACTGTTTTTT.

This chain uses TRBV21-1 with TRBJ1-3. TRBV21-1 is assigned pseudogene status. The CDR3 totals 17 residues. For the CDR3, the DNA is TGTGCCAGCAGCAAAAAGAAGCGACGGCAAGGAGGGGACACCATATATTTT. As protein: CASSKKKRRQGGDTIYF.

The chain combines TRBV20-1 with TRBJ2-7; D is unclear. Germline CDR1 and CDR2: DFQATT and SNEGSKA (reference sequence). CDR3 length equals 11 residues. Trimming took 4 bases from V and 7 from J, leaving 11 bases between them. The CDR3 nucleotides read TGCAGTGCTATGGCAGGTCCGGAGCAGTACTTC. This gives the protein CSAMAGPEQYF.

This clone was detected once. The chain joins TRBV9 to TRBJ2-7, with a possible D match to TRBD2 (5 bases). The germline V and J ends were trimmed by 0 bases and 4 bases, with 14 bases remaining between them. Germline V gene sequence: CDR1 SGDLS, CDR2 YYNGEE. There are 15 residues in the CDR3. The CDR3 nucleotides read TGTGCCAGCAGCGTAGAGTTGGGAGCCGCTTACGAGCAGTACTTC. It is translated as CASSVELGAAYEQYF.

The CDR3 spells CASSPGQKPNTEAFF. The DNA for the CDR3 is TGTGCCAGCAGCCCGGGACAGAAACCGAACACTGAAGCTTTCTTT. This sequence joins TRBV6-1 and TRBJ1-1; 7 bases align to TRBD1. CDR1 is MNHNS and CDR2 is SASEGT in the germline V gene. V lost 6 bases, J lost 1 base, and 8 bases stayed unmatched. This CDR3 spans 15 amino acids.

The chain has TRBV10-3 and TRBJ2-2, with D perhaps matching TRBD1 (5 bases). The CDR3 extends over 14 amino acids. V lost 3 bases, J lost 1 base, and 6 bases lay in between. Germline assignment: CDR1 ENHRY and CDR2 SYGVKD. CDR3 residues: CAISERGNTGELFF. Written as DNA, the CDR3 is TGTGCCATCAGTGAAAGGGGGAACACCGGGGAGCTGTTTTTT.

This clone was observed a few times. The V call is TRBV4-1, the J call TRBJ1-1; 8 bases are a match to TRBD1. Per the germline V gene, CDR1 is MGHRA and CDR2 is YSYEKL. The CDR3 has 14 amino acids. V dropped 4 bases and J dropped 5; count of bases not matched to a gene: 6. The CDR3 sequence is CASSRGQGPTEAFF. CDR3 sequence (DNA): TGCGCCAGCAGCCGCGGACAGGGCCCGACTGAAGCTTTCTTT.

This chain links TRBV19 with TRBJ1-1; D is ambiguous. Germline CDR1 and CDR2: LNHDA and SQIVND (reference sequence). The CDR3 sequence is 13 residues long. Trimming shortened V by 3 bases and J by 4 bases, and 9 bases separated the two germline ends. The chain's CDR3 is CASSMARGTEAFF. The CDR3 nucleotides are TGTGCCAGTAGTATGGCCAGAGGCACTGAAGCTTTCTTT.

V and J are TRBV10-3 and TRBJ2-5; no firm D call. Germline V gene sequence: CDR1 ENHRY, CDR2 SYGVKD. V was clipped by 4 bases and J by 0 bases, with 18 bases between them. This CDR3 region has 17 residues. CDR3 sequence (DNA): TGTGCCATCAGTGTGGTGACTGGAGTACACCACCAAGAGACCCAGTACTTC. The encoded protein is CAISVVTGVHHQETQYF.

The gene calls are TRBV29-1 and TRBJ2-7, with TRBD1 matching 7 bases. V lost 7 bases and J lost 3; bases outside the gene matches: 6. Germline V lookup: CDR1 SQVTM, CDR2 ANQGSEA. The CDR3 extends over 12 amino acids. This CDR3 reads CSAGQANYEQYF. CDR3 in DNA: TGCAGCGCCGGACAGGCCAACTACGAGCAGTACTTC.

CDR3 nucleotide sequence: TGCGCCAGCAGCGACCCGACAGGGGGGCGTGAGACCCAGTACTTC. It encodes CASSDPTGGRETQYF. This sequence joins TRBV5-1 and TRBJ2-5; 9 nucleotides agree with TRBD1. Per germline, CDR1 SGHRS and CDR2 YFSETQ. V lost 4 bases and J lost 5; bases outside the gene matches: 9. CDR3 size: 15 residues.

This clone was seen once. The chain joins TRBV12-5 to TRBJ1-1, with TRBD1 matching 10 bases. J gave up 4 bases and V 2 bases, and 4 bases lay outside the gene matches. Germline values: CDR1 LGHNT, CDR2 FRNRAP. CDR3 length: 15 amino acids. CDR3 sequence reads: CASGLPRQGATEAFF. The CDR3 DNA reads TGTGCTAGTGGTTTGCCGCGACAGGGGGCCACTGAAGCTTTCTTT.

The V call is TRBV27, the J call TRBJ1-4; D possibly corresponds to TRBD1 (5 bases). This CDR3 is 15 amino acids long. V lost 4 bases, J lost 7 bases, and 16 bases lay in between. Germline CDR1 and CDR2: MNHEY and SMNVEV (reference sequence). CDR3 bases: TGTGCCAGCAGTTCTCTAGGGGCAGTCCGTGAAAAACTGTTTTTT. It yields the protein CASSSLGAVREKLFF. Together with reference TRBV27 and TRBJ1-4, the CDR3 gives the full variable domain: EAQVTQNPRYLITVTGKKLTVTCSQNMNHEYMSWYRQDPGLGLRQIYYSMNVEVTDKGDVPEGYKVSRKEKRNFPLILESPSPNQTSLYFCASSSLGAVREKLFFGSGTQLSVL.

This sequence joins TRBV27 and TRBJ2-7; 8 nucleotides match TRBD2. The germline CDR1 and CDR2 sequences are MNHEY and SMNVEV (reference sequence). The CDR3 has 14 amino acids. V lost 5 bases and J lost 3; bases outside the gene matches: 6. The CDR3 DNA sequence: TGTGCCAGCAGTCGGGGGGGGTGGGGCTACGAGCAGTACTTC. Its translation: CASSRGGWGYEQYF.